Listed here are 32 T cell receptor beta chains from one sample, sequenced in a study of identifying expanded T cells in peripheral blood. TCRdb keeps only in-frame clones here, not all; method: immunoSEQ multiplex PCR. Of some 130,000 clones in the sample, less than 90% were seen once. The source material was blood. These receptors came from a person between 18 and 75 years old in good health.

The rearrangement joins TRBV11-3 to TRBJ2-7; the match to TRBD2 covers 8 bases. The CDR3 length is 13 residues. Per the germline V gene, CDR1 is SGHNT and CDR2 is YENEEA. The ends lost 4 bases at V and 6 bases at J; junction bases unmatched: 5. CDR3 region: CASSSGLVGEQYF. The CDR3, as DNA: TGTGCCAGCAGCTCGGGACTAGTAGGCGAGCAGTACTTC.

The CDR3 protein is CASSFGTMNTEAFF. CDR3 coding DNA: TGTGCCAGCAGTTTCGGGACAATGAACACTGAAGCTTTCTTT. This chain links TRBV27 with TRBJ1-1, with a tentative D call TRBD1 (6 bases). From germline, CDR1 is MNHEY and CDR2 SMNVEV (reference sequence). The CDR3 spans 14 residues. Trimming removed 3 bases at V and 0 bases at J, with 8 bases between.

The chain carries TRBV7-9 and TRBJ2-7, with TRBD1 matching over 7 bases. With V trimmed by 4 bases and J by 1 base, 7 bases remained unmatched. The CDR3 spans 15 residues. CDR1 SEHNR and CDR2 FQNEAQ come from the germline V gene (reference sequence). CDR3 DNA sequence: TGTGCCAGCAGCTCAACGAGGACAGGATCCTACGAGCAGTACTTC. It codes for CASSSTRTGSYEQYF.

The chain carries TRBV5-6 and TRBJ2-5; D is possibly TRBD1 (6 bases). Germline lookup yields CDR1 SGHDT and CDR2 YYEEEE. V gave up 0 bases and J gave up 3 bases, with 6 bases separating them. The CDR3 sequence is 13 residues long. The CDR3 sequence: CASSLDREETQYF. DNA for the CDR3: TGTGCCAGCAGCTTGGACAGGGAAGAGACCCAGTACTTC.

V gene TRBV2 combines with J gene TRBJ1-4; 7 nucleotides agree with TRBD1. Germline CDR1 SNHLY, CDR2 FYNNEI. The CDR3 loop spans 15 amino acids. After removal of 6 bases from V and 4 bases from J, the junction contained 8 bases not matched to a gene. The CDR3 spells CASRPRQGNNEKLFF. Here the CDR3 DNA reads TGTGCCAGCAGACCCAGACAGGGAAATAATGAAAAACTGTTTTTT.

The chain recombines TRBV13 with TRBJ2-1; D possibly corresponds to TRBD2 (6 bases). The CDR3 has 14 amino acids. Trimming removed 3 bases at V and 6 bases at J, with 12 bases between. Per germline, CDR1 PRHDT and CDR2 FYEKMQ (reference sequence). The CDR3: CASSFKTSFNEQFF. CDR3 DNA sequence: TGTGCCAGCAGCTTTAAAACTAGCTTCAATGAGCAGTTCTTC.

The CDR3 nucleotides read TGCGCCAGCAGCTGGGGACAGGGGGCCTCTGAAGCTTTCTTT. Residues: CASSWGQGASEAFF. The chain couples TRBV5-1 to TRBJ1-1; 12 bases are a match to TRBD1. The CDR3 totals 14 residues. The V gene's germline CDR1 is SGHRS and CDR2 YFSETQ. V lost 3 bases, J lost 6 bases, and 3 bases stayed unmatched.

The CDR3 bases are TGCGCCAGCAGTCAGCACACAGATACGCAGTATTTT. It specifies CASSQHTDTQYF. This chain links TRBV10-1 with TRBJ2-3; D gene ambiguous. The CDR3 totals 12 residues. Trimming took off 5 bases at V and 2 bases at J, with 5 bases between the two ends. CDR1 and CDR2 (germline): WNHNN, SYGVQD (reference sequence).

This clone was observed a few times. This sequence joins TRBV19 and TRBJ2-3, with D tentatively TRBD2 (5 bases). CDR1 and CDR2 (germline): LNHDA, SQIVND (reference sequence). Trimming removed 5 bases at V and 2 bases at J, with 17 bases between. This CDR3 is 16 amino acids long. CDR3 protein: CASSPQLGGHTDTQYF. CDR3 DNA: TGTGCCAGTAGTCCCCAGCTAGGCGGGCACACAGATACGCAGTATTTT.

In this sample, this clone turned up once. The J gene is TRBJ2-7, the V gene TRBV18; TRBD1 matches at 8 bases. CDR3 size: 16 residues. Germline V gives CDR1 KGHSH, CDR2 LQKENI. After removal of 4 bases from V and 2 bases from J, the junction contained 10 bases not matched to a gene. The CDR3 DNA reads as TGTGCCAGCTCACGAAGAGCCGGGACAGGTACCTACGAGCAGTACTTC. Its translation is CASSRRAGTGTYEQYF.

The V gene is TRBV5-6, the J gene TRBJ1-1, with D possibly TRBD1 on 5 matching bases. Germline assignment: CDR1 SGHDT and CDR2 YYEEEE. The CDR3 loop spans 15 amino acids. Trimming shortened V by 2 bases and J by 0 bases, and 11 bases separated the two germline ends. Here the CDR3 reads CASSLQEIMNTEAFF. CDR3 sequence (DNA): TGTGCCAGCAGCTTACAGGAGATAATGAACACTGAAGCTTTCTTT.

The chain carries TRBV29-1 and TRBJ1-4; 9 nucleotides align to TRBD1. Looked up from germline, CDR1 is SQVTM and CDR2 is ANQGSEA. With V trimmed by 3 bases and J by 8 bases, 7 bases remained unmatched. This CDR3 spans 14 amino acids. Here the CDR3 reads CSVDPGQGPEKLFF. The CDR3 DNA reads TGCAGCGTTGATCCGGGACAGGGTCCGGAAAAACTGTTTTTT. The whole variable domain, filled in from reference TRBV29-1 and TRBJ1-4, reads SAVISQKPSRDICQRGTSLTIQCQVDSQVTMMFWYRQQPGQSLTLIATANQGSEATYESGFVIDKFPISRPNLTFSTLTVSNMSPEDSSIYLCSVDPGQGPEKLFFGSGTQLSVL.

In nucleotides, the CDR3 is TGTGCCAGCAGCACCCGGCCGGGAGGGCTTGTCGGGGAGCTGTTTTTT. Protein sequence: CASSTRPGGLVGELFF. The V gene is TRBV7-9, the J gene TRBJ2-2; 8 bases match TRBD2. Germline V gives CDR1 SEHNR, CDR2 FQNEAQ (reference sequence). The CDR3 contains 16 residues. V was pared by 5 bases and J by 7 bases, with 12 bases of the junction left unmatched.

The chain employs TRBV7-2 and TRBJ2-5, with unresolved D. There are 13 residues in the CDR3. Trimming removed 5 bases from V and 4 bases from J, with 11 bases in between. Germline assignment: CDR1 SGHTA and CDR2 FQGNSA. The CDR3 sequence: CASSPPDSETQYF. The CDR3 DNA reads TGTGCCAGCAGCCCCCCCGACTCAGAGACCCAGTACTTC.

The V and J genes are TRBV28 and TRBJ1-2; D is unclear. CDR3 length equals 13 residues. The germline CDR1 and CDR2 sequences are MDHEN and SYDVKM. V lost 5 bases and J lost 8, with 15 bases in between. The CDR3 nucleotides are TGTGCCAGCAGTCACGAGATCAGGAGGGGCTACACCTTC. Residues: CASSHEIRRGYTF.

This clone was found once. The rearrangement links TRBV7-9 to TRBJ2-1; 7 nucleotides match TRBD2. Germline values: CDR1 SEHNR, CDR2 FQNEAQ (reference sequence). With V trimmed by 3 bases and J by 9 bases, 8 bases remained unmatched. CDR3 length equals 14 residues. The CDR3 reads CASSFGGLPIEQFF. The CDR3 nucleotides read TGTGCCAGCAGCTTCGGGGGGTTACCGATTGAGCAGTTCTTC.

The CDR3 is CASSSAGIRNQPQHF. DNA of the CDR3: TGTGCCAGCAGTTCCGCAGGGATCCGCAATCAGCCCCAGCATTTT. The chain joins TRBV6-6 to TRBJ1-5; the D gene is possibly TRBD1 (5 bases). Germline loops: CDR1 MNHNY, CDR2 SVGAGI (reference sequence). The CDR3 length is 15 residues. Trimming took off 4 bases at V and 2 bases at J, with 12 bases between the two ends.

This clone occurred a few times. The chain has TRBV4-3 and TRBJ1-2; tentative D call: TRBD1 (6 bases). This CDR3 spans 15 amino acids. Germline CDR1 is LGHNA and CDR2 is YSLEER. V shed 1 base and J shed 5 bases, with 14 bases lying between them. CDR3 nucleotide sequence: TGCGCCAGCAGCCAAGGGACAGAAACCATTTATGGCTACACCTTC. Protein product: CASSQGTETIYGYTF.

The CDR3, as DNA: TGTGCCAGTAGTATAAAGGTCAGGCAGCCCCAGCATTTT. It is translated as CASSIKVRQPQHF. V usage is TRBV19 and J usage is TRBJ1-5; D call uncertain. Germline values: CDR1 LNHDA, CDR2 SQIVND (reference sequence). The ends were cut back, 2 bases at V and 7 bases at J, with 9 bases in the middle. This CDR3 contains 13 residues.

The gene calls are TRBV4-2 and TRBJ2-5; possible D gene TRBD2, 7 bases. Germline lookup yields CDR1 LGHNA and CDR2 YNFKEQ. The CDR3 contains 16 residues. The V end lost 4 bases, the J end lost 4 bases, and 19 bases lay between the germline ends. CDR3 DNA sequence: TGTGCCAGCAGCCCCGGGGGGATACAGGGTGCAGAGACCCAGTACTTC. Encoded protein: CASSPGGIQGAETQYF.

This chain connects TRBV15 to TRBJ1-2; D is perhaps TRBD1 (5 bases). This CDR3 comprises 12 residues. Germline CDR1 is LNHNV and CDR2 is YYDKDF (reference sequence). The V end lost 0 bases, the J end lost 13 bases, and 12 bases lay between the germline ends. Here the CDR3 reads CATSRDQAGLTF. DNA for the CDR3: TGTGCCACCAGCAGAGATCAAGCGGGACTCACCTTC.

The rearrangement uses TRBV5-1 and TRBJ2-7; D unclear. The V end lost 0 bases, the J end lost 4 bases, and 14 bases lay between the germline ends. CDR3 size: 15 residues. CDR1 and CDR2 from the germline V gene are SGHRS and YFSETQ. In nucleotides, the CDR3 is TGCGCCAGCAGCTTGGCCGTTGGAACACATTACGAGCAGTACTTC. Amino acid sequence: CASSLAVGTHYEQYF. Together with reference TRBV5-1 and TRBJ2-7, the CDR3 gives the full variable domain: KAGVTQTPRYLIKTRGQQVTLSCSPISGHRSVSWYQQTPGQGLQFLFEYFSETQRNKGNFPGRFSGRQFSNSRSEMNVSTLELGDSALYLCASSLAVGTHYEQYFGPGTRLTVT.

V is TRBV2 and J is TRBJ1-3; 9 bases map to TRBD1. Trimming cost V 4 bases and J 4 bases; bases outside gene matches: 5. The V gene's germline CDR1 is SNHLY and CDR2 FYNNEI. The CDR3 runs to 15 residues. In DNA, the CDR3 is TGTGCCAGCAGTGGTACAGGGGGCGACGGAAACACCATATATTTT. Its protein is CASSGTGGDGNTIYF.

This rearrangement joins TRBV15 to TRBJ2-1; 7 nucleotides line up with TRBD1. V trimming: 1 base; J trimming: 4 bases; junction bases outside the gene matches: 7. The CDR3 is 16 residues long. In germline, CDR1 is LNHNV, CDR2 YYDKDF (reference sequence). The CDR3: CATSRGQGTAYNEQFF. CDR3 sequence (DNA): TGTGCCACCAGCAGAGGTCAGGGGACAGCTTACAATGAGCAGTTCTTC. The full variable domain, rest sourced from reference TRBV15 and TRBJ2-1, is DAMVIQNPRYQVTQFGKPVTLSCSQTLNHNVMYWYQQKSSQAPKLLFHYYDKDFNNEADTPDNFQSRRPNTSFCFLDIRSPGLGDTAMYLCATSRGQGTAYNEQFFGPGTRLTVL.

This clone appeared once. The chain is built from TRBV7-9 and TRBJ2-7; 8 positions agree with TRBD1. This CDR3 comprises 14 residues. The germline CDR1 and CDR2 sequences are SEHNR and FQNEAQ (reference sequence). V lost 4 bases to trimming and J lost 5 bases; unmatched junction nucleotides: 7. CDR3 sequence (DNA): TGTGCCAGCAGCTCTTGGACAGGGATGGACGAGCAGTACTTC. Translation: CASSSWTGMDEQYF. Supplemented by reference TRBV7-9 and TRBJ2-7, the full variable domain reads DTGVSQNPRHKITKRGQNVTFRCDPISEHNRLYWYRQTLGQGPEFLTYFQNEAQLEKSRLLSDRFSAERPKGSFSTLEIQRTEQGDSAMYLCASSSWTGMDEQYFGPGTRLTVT.

The chain has TRBV29-1 and TRBJ2-1; TRBD2 matches 7 bases. CDR3 length: 13 amino acids. Looked up from germline, CDR1 is SQVTM and CDR2 is ANQGSEA. Trimming took 3 bases from V and 8 from J; bases not matched to a gene: 7. The CDR3 loop reads CSVEVGGPYEQFF. The CDR3 DNA reads as TGCAGCGTTGAGGTGGGAGGGCCCTATGAGCAGTTCTTC.

The count of this clone is one. The chain joins TRBV5-1 to TRBJ2-5; D might be TRBD1 (6 bases). Deletions cut 0 bases from V and 5 bases from J, with 11 bases between. The CDR3 is 14 amino acids. Germline V gene sequence: CDR1 SGHRS, CDR2 YFSETQ. The CDR3 reads CASSLGQGFETQYF. The CDR3 bases are TGCGCCAGCAGCTTGGGCCAGGGGTTCGAGACCCAGTACTTC.

V gene TRBV7-3 combines with J gene TRBJ2-2; D might be TRBD2 (6 bases). Trimming shortened V by 5 bases and J by 7 bases, and 11 bases separated the two germline ends. Looked up from germline, CDR1 is SGHTA and CDR2 is FQGTGA. This CDR3 spans 13 amino acids. As DNA, the CDR3 is TGTGCCAGCAGCCTTGCTAGCGTCGGGGAGCTGTTTTTT. Its protein product is CASSLASVGELFF.

The chain uses TRBV2 and TRBJ1-4; possibly TRBD1 for D (5 bases). CDR3 length: 14 amino acids. The germline V gene has CDR1 SNHLY and CDR2 FYNNEI. The V end lost 7 bases, the J end lost 7 bases, and 16 bases lay between the germline ends. The DNA of the CDR3 is TGTGCCAGCAATTTAGGGGCGAACGGTGAAAAACTGTTTTTT. Its translation: CASNLGANGEKLFF.

This clone was counted many times. In the same sample, other DNA sequences code for this CDR3. The chain combines TRBV18 with TRBJ2-2; no reliable D call. V was clipped by 6 bases and J by 4 bases, with 3 bases between them. CDR1 and CDR2 (germline): KGHSH, LQKENI. The CDR3 is made up of 11 amino acids. The CDR3 here is CASSPTGELFF. CDR3 nucleotides: TGTGCCAGCTCGCCCACCGGGGAGCTGTTTTTT.

The chain links TRBV18 to TRBJ2-3; no definite D call. The length of the CDR3 is 14 residues. V lost 0 bases and J lost 2, with 6 bases in between. Germline V gene lookup returns CDR1 KGHSH and CDR2 LQKENI. The CDR3 is CASSPPSITDTQYF. CDR3 nucleotides: TGTGCCAGCTCACCACCCTCAATCACAGATACGCAGTATTTT.

This clone was observed many times. The chain uses TRBV5-4 and TRBJ2-2, with 12 bases that match TRBD2. The CDR3 covers 16 residues. CDR1 and CDR2 (germline): SGHNT, YYREEE (reference sequence). V shed 5 bases, J shed 6 bases, and the junction held 8 bases outside the gene matches. CDR3 sequence: CASRHASGGAPGELFF. The DNA of the CDR3 is TGTGCCAGCAGACATGCTAGCGGGGGGGCCCCCGGGGAGCTGTTTTTT.